These 10 T cell receptor beta chains share one sample of origin, sequenced in a study of regulatory T cells in long-lasting Graves disease. Construction of the TCR beta libraries employed iRepertoire HTBI primers in conjunction with Arm-PCR of CDR3 regions. TCRdb ran MiXCR on the multiplex PCR reads and lists one entry per CDR3 protein. Of more than 300,000 distinct CDR3 sequences in the sample, 12% are singletons; the top ten hold 15% to 20%. The time point denotes: newly diagnosed GD, antithyroid drugs for less than 3 months. PBMCs provided the RNA from which the TCR library was made. The sample was also linked to a second study, of T cells in Graves' hyperthyroidism and ophthalmopathy.

Specimen: peripheral blood mononuclear cells (PBMCs), collected at new diagnosis, from a patient treated with antithyroid drugs. The origin of the receptors is a woman between 18 and 29 years old with Graves disease.

Regarding this clonotype: This may be a read error, as it is one base from a much larger clone. This chain's CDR3 is CASSLRGTGKMNAEAFF. The CDR3 DNA follows: TGTGCCAGCAGCTTAAGGGGGACAGGAAAGATGAACGCTGAAGCTTTCTTT. The V and J genes are TRBV7-3 and TRBJ1-1; 8 bases fit TRBD1. The CDR3 spans 17 residues. CDR1 is SGHTA, CDR2 FQGTGA, per germline.

This clonotype was seen ten or more times. The chain employs TRBV20-1 and TRBJ2-7; TRBD2 aligns across 10 bases. Germline values: CDR1 DFQATT, CDR2 SNEGSKA (reference sequence). This CDR3 spans 14 amino acids. The trim removed 4 bases at V and 3 bases at J, leaving 6 bases unmatched. CDR3 coding DNA: TGCAGTGCTACTGAGACTAGCGGGTTCTACGAGCAGTACTTC. The encoded protein is CSATETSGFYEQYF.

This clonotype was detected ten times or more. This chain connects TRBV12-3 or TRBV12-4 to TRBJ1-3; D may be TRBD1 (5 bases). There are 13 residues in the CDR3. The V end lost 1 base, the J end lost 8 bases, and 9 bases lay between the germline ends. CDR3 protein: CASSLGQPYTIYF. Written as DNA, the CDR3 is TGTGCCAGCAGTTTAGGACAGCCGTACACCATATATTTT.

This clonotype showed up just a few times. The junction differs from germline at one of its ends, possibly a read error. This rearrangement joins TRBV20-1 to TRBJ2-7; perhaps TRBD1 as D (6 bases). CDR3 length equals 13 residues. Germline CDR1 reads DFQATT; CDR2 reads SNEGSKA (reference sequence). Written as DNA, the CDR3 is TGCAGTGCTAGGCTGGTGGGACACTACGAGCAGCACTTC. Amino acid sequence: CSARLVGHYEQHF.

In this sample, this clonotype turned up a few times. J is TRBJ2-1 and V is TRBV5-1; D ambiguous. V was cut by 0 bases and J by 4 bases, with 11 bases left in between. The germline V gene has CDR1 SGHRS and CDR2 YFSETQ. There are 15 residues in the CDR3. In DNA form, the CDR3 reads TGCGCCAGCAGCTTGGTTGTAATACAATACAATGAGCAGTTCTTC. Translated, it gives CASSLVVIQYNEQFF. Filled out from reference TRBV5-1 and TRBJ2-1, the complete variable domain reads KAGVTQTPRYLIKTRGQQVTLSCSPISGHRSVSWYQQTPGQGLQFLFEYFSETQRNKGNFPGRFSGRQFSNSRSEMNVSTLELGDSALYLCASSLVVIQYNEQFFGPGTRLTVL.

In its sample, this clonotype was seen many times. The rearrangement joins TRBV6-2 or TRBV6-3 to TRBJ2-7; 10 nucleotides line up with TRBD2. V lost 4 bases to trimming and J lost 3 bases; unmatched junction nucleotides: 15. The germline V gene has CDR1 MNHEY and CDR2 SVGEGT. This CDR3 region has 18 residues. For the CDR3, the DNA is TGTGCCAGCAGTTCCTTACACCGCACTAGCGGGGAAGGCTACGAGCAGTACGTC. Encoded protein: CASSSLHRTSGEGYEQYV.

This clonotype was observed many times. J is TRBJ1-1 and V is TRBV12-5, with a possible D match to TRBD1 (6 bases). CDR1 is LGHNT, CDR2 FRNRAP, per germline. The V end lost 1 base, the J end lost 1 base, and 10 bases lay between the germline ends. There are 15 residues in the CDR3. The CDR3 reads CASGLARQANTEAFF. The DNA for the CDR3 is TGTGCTAGTGGTTTGGCCCGACAGGCGAACACTGAAGCTTTCTTT.

This chain uses TRBV7-2 with TRBJ2-5; 10 bases are a match to TRBD2. The J call may not be correct, given that the DNA end is closer to TRBJ2-1. CDR1 is SGHTA and CDR2 is FQGNSA in the germline V gene. This CDR3 has 15 residues. The CDR3 here is CASSNQAGGVNEQFF. The CDR3 coding sequence is TGTGCCAGCAGCAACCAAGCGGGGGGGGTAAATGAGCAGTTCTTC.

This clonotype was seen at least ten times. V gene TRBV6-2 or TRBV6-3 combines with J gene TRBJ2-5; 14 bases map to TRBD2. V was clipped by 6 bases and J by 2 bases; unmatched bases: 2. Germline-derived CDR1 and CDR2 are MNHEY and SVGEGT. This CDR3 is 15 amino acids long. CDR3 DNA: TGTGCCAGCAGGCGGACTAGCGGGGGGCAAGAGACCCAGTACTTC. Translation gives CASRRTSGGQETQYF.

The chain joins TRBV4-3 to TRBJ2-1; D is unclear. There are 15 residues in the CDR3. V shed 0 bases and J shed 1 base, with 7 bases lying between them. Germline V gene sequence: CDR1 LGHNA, CDR2 YSLEER. The CDR3 sequence is CASSQETPSYNEQFF. CDR3 sequence (DNA): TGCGCCAGCAGCCAAGAAACGCCGTCCTACAATGAGCAGTTCTTC.